The 23 T cell receptor beta chains below all came from one sample that was sequenced in a study of vaccination and CD4 T cells after COVID-19. The Oncomine TCR Beta short-read assay was applied to DNA of cultured CD4+ T cells. TCRdb reprocessed the PCR reads via MiXCR and lists one record per CDR3 protein. The sample shows around 16,000 distinct CDR3 sequences, approximately 62% of them seen only once. As to treatment: approximately nine-day PBMC culture with coronavirus spike peptide pools or control peptides (ViraFEST assay). Their antigens are not known. The sequencing input was CD4+ T cells from blood, cultured in vitro. The source is a human donor who had recovered from COVID-19.

In this sample, this clonotype turned up once. This chain joins TRBV6-1 and TRBJ2-7; 11 bases fit TRBD2. J gave up 1 base and V 10 bases, and 6 bases lay outside the gene matches. The germline gives CDR1 MNHNS, CDR2 SASEGT. The length of the CDR3 is 14 residues. The CDR3 region is CAIETSGVSYEQYF. CDR3 sequence (DNA): TGTGCCATCGAGACTAGCGGGGTGTCCTACGAGCAGTACTTC.

This chain connects TRBV10-3 to TRBJ2-6, with D unresolved. The CDR3 sequence is 14 residues long. The V end lost 10 bases, the J end lost 0 bases, and 10 bases lay between the germline ends. Looked up from germline, CDR1 is ENHRY and CDR2 is SYGVKD. CDR3 in amino acids: CATEDGSGANVLTF. CDR3 DNA: TGTGCCACAGAAGATGGCTCTGGGGCCAACGTCCTGACTTTC.

V is TRBV29-1 and J is TRBJ2-5, with TRBD2 matching over 13 bases. The germline V gene encodes CDR1 SQVTM and CDR2 ANQGSEA. After removal of 7 bases from V and 3 bases from J, the junction contained 8 bases not matched to a gene. The CDR3 is made up of 15 amino acids. The CDR3 nucleotides read TGCAGCGCGACCAGAGGACTAGCGGGAGAAGAGACCCAGTACTTC. This encodes CSATRGLAGEETQYF.

The chain uses TRBV7-2 and TRBJ1-2, with 11 bases fitting TRBD1. The CDR3 has 15 residues. CDR1 and CDR2 from the germline V gene are SGHTA and FQGNSA. V was clipped by 4 bases and J by 6 bases; unmatched bases: 7. The CDR3 DNA sequence: TGTGCCAGCAGCTGGCTAGGACAGGGGGCTGATGGCTACACCTTC. Translated: CASSWLGQGADGYTF. Filled out from reference TRBV7-2 and TRBJ1-2, the complete variable domain reads GAGVSQSPSNKVTEKGKDVELRCDPISGHTALYWYRQSLGQGLEFLIYFQGNSAPDKSGLPSDRFSAERTGGSVSTLTIQRTQQEDSAVYLCASSWLGQGADGYTFGSGTRLTVV.

This clonotype showed up just once. This chain connects TRBV28 to TRBJ1-2; D is unclear. CDR1 and CDR2 from the germline V gene are MDHEN and SYDVKM. This CDR3 comprises 14 residues. Trimming stripped 2 bases from V and 8 bases from J, with 15 bases between. The DNA of the CDR3 is TGTGCCAGCAGTTTAGATGTGGGTGGGTACGGCTACACCTTC. Translated: CASSLDVGGYGYTF.

This clonotype appeared a few times. This chain joins TRBV24-1 and TRBJ2-1; 7 bases are shared with TRBD2. The CDR3 is made up of 15 amino acids. Trimming at V came to 1 base and at J to 7 bases, leaving 6 bases not matched to a gene. Germline V gives CDR1 KGHDR, CDR2 SFDVKD. CDR3: CATSDFGQGGNEQFF. For the CDR3, the DNA is TGTGCCACCAGTGATTTCGGCCAGGGAGGGAATGAGCAGTTCTTC.

This clonotype was counted between two and nine times. Here the CDR3 DNA reads TGCAGCAGTCCCGGGACAGGGGGAACCTATGGCTACACCTTC. Its translation is CSSPGTGGTYGYTF. This rearrangement joins TRBV20-1 to TRBJ1-2; the match to TRBD1 covers 11 bases. There are 14 residues in the CDR3. Germline V gene sequence: CDR1 DFQATT, CDR2 SNEGSKA (reference sequence).

This chain links TRBV20-1 with TRBJ1-1; D gene uncertain. Germline V gene data show CDR1 as DFQATT and CDR2 as SNEGSKA (reference sequence). The CDR3 has 12 amino acids. Deletions cut 0 bases from V and 2 bases from J, with 4 bases between. The CDR3 DNA is TGCAGTGCTAGAGAGGGTAACACTGAAGCTTTCTTT. This sequence encodes CSAREGNTEAFF.

This clonotype came up a few times. The gene calls are TRBV20-1 and TRBJ1-2; 12 bases fit TRBD1. The junction had 3 bases not matched to a gene; V was cut back by 1 base and J by 6 bases. The CDR3 is made up of 14 amino acids. Germline V gives CDR1 DFQATT, CDR2 SNEGSKA (reference sequence). CDR3 protein: CSARGRDRGHGYTF. The CDR3 DNA sequence: TGCAGTGCTAGAGGCCGGGACAGGGGGCATGGCTACACCTTC.

The chain is built from TRBV27 and TRBJ2-7, with D perhaps TRBD1 (5 bases). Trimming removed 4 bases at V and 0 bases at J, with 13 bases between. This CDR3 region has 15 residues. Germline assignment: CDR1 MNHEY and CDR2 SMNVEV (reference sequence). The CDR3 bases are TGTGCCAGCAGTTCCCAGGGTGTGGGCTCCTACGAGCAGTACTTC. Its translation: CASSSQGVGSYEQYF.

This rearrangement joins TRBV5-1 to TRBJ2-7; D possibly uses TRBD1 or TRBD2 (5 bases each). The CDR3 extends over 15 amino acids. From germline, CDR1 is SGHRS and CDR2 YFSETQ. Trimming stripped 0 bases from V and 3 bases from J, with 13 bases between. The CDR3 nucleotides are TGCGCCAGCAGCTTGGCCGGGACGGAGTTCTACGAGCAGTACTTC. Translating gives CASSLAGTEFYEQYF. Full variable domain (missing parts from reference TRBV5-1 and TRBJ2-7): KAGVTQTPRYLIKTRGQQVTLSCSPISGHRSVSWYQQTPGQGLQFLFEYFSETQRNKGNFPGRFSGRQFSNSRSEMNVSTLELGDSALYLCASSLAGTEFYEQYFGPGTRLTVT.

This clonotype occurred a few times. The chain links TRBV30 to TRBJ1-5; 7 bases fit TRBD1. From germline, CDR1 is GTSNPN and CDR2 SVGIG (reference sequence). Trimming at V came to 6 bases and at J to 4 bases, leaving 3 bases not matched to a gene. The CDR3 runs to 12 residues. CDR3 protein: CACQGENQPQHF. The CDR3 DNA reads as TGTGCCTGCCAGGGGGAAAATCAGCCCCAGCATTTT. Drawing the rest from reference TRBV30 and TRBJ1-5, the complete variable domain is SQTIHQWPATLVQPVGSPLSLECTVEGTSNPNLYWYRQAAGRGLQLLFYSVGIGQISSEVPQNLSASRPQDRQFILSSKKLLLSDSGFYLCACQGENQPQHFGDGTRLSIL.

This clonotype was counted a few times. The chain carries TRBV5-4 and TRBJ1-5; D is ambiguous. The V end was cut by 0 bases, the J end by 0 bases, with 4 bases between. Germline V gene lookup returns CDR1 SGHNT and CDR2 YYREEE (reference sequence). This CDR3 region has 14 residues. In DNA form, the CDR3 reads TGTGCCAGCAGCTTGGACGGTAGCAATCAGCCCCAGCATTTT. Residues: CASSLDGSNQPQHF.

The V and J genes are TRBV15 and TRBJ2-7, with 13 bases identical to TRBD2. The V gene's germline CDR1 is LNHNV and CDR2 YYDKDF (reference sequence). After removal of 4 bases from V and 4 bases from J, the junction contained 7 bases not matched to a gene. This CDR3 is built from 16 residues. The CDR3: CATSKAGTSGVYEQYF. DNA of the CDR3: TGTGCCACCAGCAAGGCCGGGACTAGCGGGGTTTACGAGCAGTACTTC. The full variable domain, rest sourced from reference TRBV15 and TRBJ2-7, is DAMVIQNPRYQVTQFGKPVTLSCSQTLNHNVMYWYQQKSSQAPKLLFHYYDKDFNNEADTPDNFQSRRPNTSFCFLDIRSPGLGDTAMYLCATSKAGTSGVYEQYFGPGTRLTVT.

This chain links TRBV9 with TRBJ1-2, with TRBD1 matching 12 bases. Germline V lookup: CDR1 SGDLS, CDR2 YYNGEE. The CDR3 is 15 residues long. V lost 0 bases, J lost 7 bases, and 4 bases stayed unmatched. CDR3 amino acids: CASSVVGQGAFGYTF. Here the CDR3 DNA reads TGTGCCAGCAGCGTAGTGGGACAGGGGGCGTTTGGCTACACCTTC.

The chain is built from TRBV12-3 or TRBV12-4 and TRBJ2-3; TRBD1 aligns across 10 bases. CDR3 size: 15 residues. Trimming at V came to 6 bases and at J to 2 bases, leaving 5 bases not matched to a gene. The CDR3 region is CASSDRGRLTDTQYF. CDR3 in DNA: TGTGCCAGCAGCGACAGGGGGCGCCTCACAGATACGCAGTATTTT.

The genes are TRBV20-1 and TRBJ2-2, with 8 bases aligning to TRBD1. Trimming removed 4 bases from V and 3 bases from J; junction bases left unmatched: 4. This CDR3 spans 14 amino acids. Germline V gene lookup returns CDR1 DFQATT and CDR2 SNEGSKA (reference sequence). CDR3 sequence reads: CSAITGGDTGELFF. The CDR3 nucleotides are TGCAGTGCTATAACAGGGGGAGACACCGGGGAGCTGTTTTTT.

This clonotype was detected a few times. The V and J genes are TRBV19 and TRBJ2-5; 7 positions agree with TRBD2. Germline values: CDR1 LNHDA, CDR2 SQIVND (reference sequence). There are 14 residues in the CDR3. V lost 6 bases to trimming and J lost 2 bases; unmatched junction nucleotides: 6. The CDR3 reads CASSTGGGQETQYF. CDR3 coding DNA: TGTGCCAGTAGCACGGGGGGAGGTCAAGAGACCCAGTACTTC. The whole variable domain, remainder taken from reference TRBV19 and TRBJ2-5, is DGGITQSPKYLFRKEGQNVTLSCEQNLNHDAMYWYRQDPGQGLRLIYYSQIVNDFQKGDIAEGYSVSREKKESFPLTVTSAQKNPTAFYLCASSTGGGQETQYFGPGTRLLVL.

The chain has TRBV20-1 and TRBJ1-1; unclear D gene. Per germline, CDR1 DFQATT and CDR2 SNEGSKA (reference sequence). V was cut by 0 bases and J by 6 bases, with 8 bases left in between. This CDR3 spans 12 amino acids. This chain's CDR3 is CSARDLAPEAFF. CDR3 nucleotide sequence: TGCAGTGCTAGAGATCTGGCCCCTGAAGCTTTCTTT.

The chain is built from TRBV6-1 and TRBJ2-5; 14 bases fit TRBD2. The CDR3 extends over 20 amino acids. With 8 bases clipped from V and 1 base from J, the junction kept 18 bases outside the gene matches. Germline V CDR1 and CDR2: MNHNS, SASEGT. CDR3 protein: CASFPPGLAGEEGIQETQYF. In DNA, the CDR3 is TGTGCCAGCTTCCCCCCGGGACTAGCGGGAGAAGAGGGGATCCAAGAGACCCAGTACTTC.

This clonotype was detected only a few times. Compared with germline, one end of the junction differs, possibly owing to a read error. The gene calls are TRBV10-3 and TRBJ2-2; 12 bases align to TRBD1. The CDR3 covers 18 residues. Germline CDR1 is ENHRY and CDR2 is SYGVKD. The CDR3 protein is CAIRDRGQGATGTGELFF. CDR3 in DNA: TGTGCCATCCGTGACCGGGGACAGGGGGCAACGGGCACCGGGGAGCTGTTTTTT.

The V call is TRBV28, the J call TRBJ1-6; unclear D gene. This CDR3 is 12 amino acids long. CDR1 and CDR2 from the germline V gene are MDHEN and SYDVKM. V was clipped by 5 bases and J by 7 bases, with 6 bases between them. The CDR3 DNA follows: TGTGCCAGCAGTCCTCCCAATTCACCCCTCCACTTT. Its translation is CASSPPNSPLHF.

V is TRBV24-1 and J is TRBJ1-5; D is uncertain. This CDR3 comprises 14 residues. Trimming pared 2 bases from V and 8 bases from J, leaving 12 bases between. From germline, CDR1 is KGHDR and CDR2 SFDVKD. CDR3 DNA: TGTGCCACCAGTGATTCTCAGGTTGAGAAGCCCCAGCATTTT. Protein sequence: CATSDSQVEKPQHF.